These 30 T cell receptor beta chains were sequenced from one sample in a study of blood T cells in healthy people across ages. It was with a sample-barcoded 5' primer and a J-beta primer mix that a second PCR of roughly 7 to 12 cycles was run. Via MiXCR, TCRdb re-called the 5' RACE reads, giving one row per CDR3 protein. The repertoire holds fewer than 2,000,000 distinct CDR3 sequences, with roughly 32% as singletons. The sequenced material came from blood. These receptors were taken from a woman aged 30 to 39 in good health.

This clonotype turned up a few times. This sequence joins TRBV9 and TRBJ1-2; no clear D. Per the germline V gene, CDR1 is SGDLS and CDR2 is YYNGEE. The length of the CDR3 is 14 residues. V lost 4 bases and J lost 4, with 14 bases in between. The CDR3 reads CASSPEGGFYGYTF. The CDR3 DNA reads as TGTGCCAGCAGCCCCGAGGGAGGGTTCTATGGCTACACCTTC.

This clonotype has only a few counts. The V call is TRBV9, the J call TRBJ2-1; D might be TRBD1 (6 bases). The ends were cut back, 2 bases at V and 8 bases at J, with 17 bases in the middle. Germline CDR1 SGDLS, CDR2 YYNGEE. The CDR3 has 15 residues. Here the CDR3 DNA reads TGTGCCAGCAGCGTGGGACATACCCCCATGGATGAGCAGTTCTTC. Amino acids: CASSVGHTPMDEQFF.

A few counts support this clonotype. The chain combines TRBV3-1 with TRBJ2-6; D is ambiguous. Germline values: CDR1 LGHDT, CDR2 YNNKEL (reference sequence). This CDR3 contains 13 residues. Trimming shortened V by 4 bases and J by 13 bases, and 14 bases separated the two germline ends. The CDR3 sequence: CASSPFRTWVLTF. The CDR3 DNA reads TGTGCCAGCAGCCCTTTCCGGACGTGGGTCCTGACTTTC.

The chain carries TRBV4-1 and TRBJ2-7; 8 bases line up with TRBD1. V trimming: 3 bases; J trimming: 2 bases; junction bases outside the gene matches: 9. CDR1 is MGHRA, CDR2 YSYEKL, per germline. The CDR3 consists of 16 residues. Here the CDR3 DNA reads TGCGCCAGCAGCCACGACACCGGGACAGGCACCTACGAGCAGTACTTC. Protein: CASSHDTGTGTYEQYF.

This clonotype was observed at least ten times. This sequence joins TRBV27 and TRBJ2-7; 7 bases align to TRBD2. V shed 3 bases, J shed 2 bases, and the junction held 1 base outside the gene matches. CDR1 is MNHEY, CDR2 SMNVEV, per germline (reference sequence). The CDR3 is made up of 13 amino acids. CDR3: CASSFGRAYEQYF. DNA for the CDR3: TGTGCCAGCAGTTTTGGGAGGGCCTACGAGCAGTACTTC.

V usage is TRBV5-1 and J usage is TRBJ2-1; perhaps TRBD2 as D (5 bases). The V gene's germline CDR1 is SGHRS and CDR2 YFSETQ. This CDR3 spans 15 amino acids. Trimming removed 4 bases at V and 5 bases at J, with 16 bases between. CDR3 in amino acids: CASSLRASGDNEQFF. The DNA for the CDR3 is TGCGCCAGCAGCCTTCGGGCCAGCGGTGACAATGAGCAGTTCTTC.

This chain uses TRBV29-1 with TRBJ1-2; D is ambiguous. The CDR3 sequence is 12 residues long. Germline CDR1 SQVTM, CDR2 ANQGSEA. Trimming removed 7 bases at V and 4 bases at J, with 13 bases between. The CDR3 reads CSAAFGSYGYTF. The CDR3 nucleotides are TGCAGCGCAGCCTTTGGCTCCTATGGCTACACCTTC. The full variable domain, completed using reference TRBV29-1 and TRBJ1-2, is SAVISQKPSRDICQRGTSLTIQCQVDSQVTMMFWYRQQPGQSLTLIATANQGSEATYESGFVIDKFPISRPNLTFSTLTVSNMSPEDSSIYLCSAAFGSYGYTFGSGTRLTVV.

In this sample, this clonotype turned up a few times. The CDR3 region is CASSPPHMNYEQYF. CDR3 coding DNA: TGTGCCAGCAGCCCGCCTCATATGAACTACGAGCAGTACTTC. The chain links TRBV3-1 to TRBJ2-5; D gene ambiguous. The DNA end favors TRBJ2-7, so the J call may be wrong. This CDR3 has 14 amino acids. Germline V gene sequence: CDR1 LGHDT, CDR2 YNNKEL (reference sequence).

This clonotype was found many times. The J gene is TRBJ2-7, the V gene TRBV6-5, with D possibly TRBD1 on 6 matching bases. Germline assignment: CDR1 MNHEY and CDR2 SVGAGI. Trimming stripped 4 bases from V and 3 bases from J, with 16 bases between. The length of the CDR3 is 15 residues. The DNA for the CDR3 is TGTGCCAGCAGTTTAAATTGGGACAATCTCTACGAGCAGTACTTC. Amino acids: CASSLNWDNLYEQYF.

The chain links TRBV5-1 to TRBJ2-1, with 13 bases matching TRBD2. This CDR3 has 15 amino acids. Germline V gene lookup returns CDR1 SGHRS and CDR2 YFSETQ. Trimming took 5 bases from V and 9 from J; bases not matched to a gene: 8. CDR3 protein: CASRPTSGGVGEQFF. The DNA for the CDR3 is TGCGCCAGCAGACCCACTAGCGGGGGGGTTGGTGAGCAGTTCTTC.

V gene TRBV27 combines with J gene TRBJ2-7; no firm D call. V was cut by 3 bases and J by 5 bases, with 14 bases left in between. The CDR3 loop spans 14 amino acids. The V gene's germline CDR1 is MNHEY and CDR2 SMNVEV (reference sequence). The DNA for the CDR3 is TGTGCCAGCAGTTTCTCCATCGATGCGGACGAGCAGTACTTC. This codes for CASSFSIDADEQYF.

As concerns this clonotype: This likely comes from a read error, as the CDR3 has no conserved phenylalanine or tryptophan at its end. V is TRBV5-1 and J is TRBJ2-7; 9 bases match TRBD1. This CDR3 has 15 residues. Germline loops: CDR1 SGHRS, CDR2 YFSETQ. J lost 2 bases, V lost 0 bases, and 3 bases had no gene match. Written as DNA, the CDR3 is TGCGCCAGCAGCTTGGCCGGGACAGGGACCTACGAGCAGTACCTC. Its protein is CASSLAGTGTYEQYL.

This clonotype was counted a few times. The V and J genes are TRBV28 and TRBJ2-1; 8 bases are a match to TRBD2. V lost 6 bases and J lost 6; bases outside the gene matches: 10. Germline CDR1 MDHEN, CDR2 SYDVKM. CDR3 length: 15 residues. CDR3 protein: CASSSWREDSNEQFF. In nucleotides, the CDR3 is TGTGCCAGCAGCTCCTGGCGGGAGGATTCCAATGAGCAGTTCTTC. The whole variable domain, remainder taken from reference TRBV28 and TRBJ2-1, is DVKVTQSSRYLVKRTGEKVFLECVQDMDHENMFWYRQDPGLGLRLIYFSYDVKMKEKGDIPEGYSVSREKKERFSLILESASTNQTSMYLCASSSWREDSNEQFFGPGTRLTVL.

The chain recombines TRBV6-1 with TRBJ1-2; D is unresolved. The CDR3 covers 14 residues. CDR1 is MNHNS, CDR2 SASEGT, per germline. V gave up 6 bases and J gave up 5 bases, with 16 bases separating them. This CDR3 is CASSLLPRTYGYTF. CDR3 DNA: TGTGCCAGCAGCCTCTTACCACGTACTTATGGCTACACCTTC.

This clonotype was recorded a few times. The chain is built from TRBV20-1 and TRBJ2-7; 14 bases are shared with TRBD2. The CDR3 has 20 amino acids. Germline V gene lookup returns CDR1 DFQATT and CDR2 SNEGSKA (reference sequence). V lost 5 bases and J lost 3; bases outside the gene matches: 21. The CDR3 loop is CSAPDKDPGLAGVFVYEQYF. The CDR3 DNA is TGCAGTGCTCCTGATAAGGATCCGGGACTAGCGGGGGTGTTTGTCTACGAGCAGTACTTC.

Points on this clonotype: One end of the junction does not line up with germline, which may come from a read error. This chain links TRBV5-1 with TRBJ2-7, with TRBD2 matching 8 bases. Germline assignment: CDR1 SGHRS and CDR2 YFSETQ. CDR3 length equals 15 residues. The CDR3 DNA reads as TGCGCCTGCAGCTTCACGGGGGGGCCTTCCTACGAGCAGTACTTC. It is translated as CACSFTGGPSYEQYF.

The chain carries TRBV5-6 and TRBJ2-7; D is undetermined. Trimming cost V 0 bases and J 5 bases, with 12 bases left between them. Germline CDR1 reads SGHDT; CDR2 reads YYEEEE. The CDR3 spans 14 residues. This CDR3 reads CASSLANYLNEQYF. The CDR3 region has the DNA TGTGCCAGCAGCTTGGCCAACTACCTAAACGAGCAGTACTTC.

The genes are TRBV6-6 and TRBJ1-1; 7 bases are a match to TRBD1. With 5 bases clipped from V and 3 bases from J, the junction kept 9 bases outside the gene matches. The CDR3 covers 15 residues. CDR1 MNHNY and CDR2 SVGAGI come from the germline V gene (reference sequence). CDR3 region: CASSHPYRGDTEAFF. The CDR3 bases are TGTGCCAGCAGTCACCCGTACAGGGGTGACACTGAAGCTTTCTTT.

This CDR3 is CASSLGLAGMQFF. The CDR3 nucleotides read TGTGCCAGCAGTTTGGGACTAGCGGGAATGCAGTTCTTC. The chain joins TRBV27 to TRBJ2-1; 13 bases match TRBD2. Germline V gene sequence: CDR1 MNHEY, CDR2 SMNVEV (reference sequence). V trimming: 3 bases; J trimming: 12 bases; junction bases outside the gene matches: 2. This CDR3 spans 13 amino acids.

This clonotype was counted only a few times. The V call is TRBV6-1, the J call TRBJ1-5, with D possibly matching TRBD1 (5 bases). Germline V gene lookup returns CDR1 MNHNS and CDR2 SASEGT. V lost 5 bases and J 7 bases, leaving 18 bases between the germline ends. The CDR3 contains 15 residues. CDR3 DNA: TGTGCCAGCAGTCCCTTGGGGGGTTCGTTACAGCCCCAGCATTTT. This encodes CASSPLGGSLQPQHF.

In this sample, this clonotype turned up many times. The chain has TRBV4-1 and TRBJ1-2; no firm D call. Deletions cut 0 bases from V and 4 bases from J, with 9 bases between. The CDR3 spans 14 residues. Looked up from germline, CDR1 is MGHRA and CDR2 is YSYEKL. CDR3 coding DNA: TGCGCCAGCAGCCAAGAACGGGTAGTCTATGGCTACACCTTC. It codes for CASSQERVVYGYTF.

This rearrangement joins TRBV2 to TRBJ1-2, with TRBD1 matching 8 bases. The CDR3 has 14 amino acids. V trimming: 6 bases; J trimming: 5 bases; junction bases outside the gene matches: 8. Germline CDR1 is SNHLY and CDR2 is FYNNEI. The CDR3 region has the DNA TGTGCCAGCAGGCCGGGGACAGGAAGATATGGCTACACCTTC. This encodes CASRPGTGRYGYTF.

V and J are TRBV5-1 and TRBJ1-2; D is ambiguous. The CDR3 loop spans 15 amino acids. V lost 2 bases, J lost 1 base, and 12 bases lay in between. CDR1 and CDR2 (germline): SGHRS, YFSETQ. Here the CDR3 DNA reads TGCGCCAGCAGCTTCGAAGGGAATAATAACTATGGCTACACCTTC. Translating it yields CASSFEGNNNYGYTF. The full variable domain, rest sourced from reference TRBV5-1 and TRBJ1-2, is KAGVTQTPRYLIKTRGQQVTLSCSPISGHRSVSWYQQTPGQGLQFLFEYFSETQRNKGNFPGRFSGRQFSNSRSEMNVSTLELGDSALYLCASSFEGNNNYGYTFGSGTRLTVV.

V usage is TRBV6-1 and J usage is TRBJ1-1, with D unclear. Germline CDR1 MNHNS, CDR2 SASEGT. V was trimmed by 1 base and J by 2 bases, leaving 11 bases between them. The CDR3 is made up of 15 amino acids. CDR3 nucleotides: TGTGCCAGCAGTGAAGAGGGAGGGATTAACACTGAAGCTTTCTTT. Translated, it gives CASSEEGGINTEAFF.

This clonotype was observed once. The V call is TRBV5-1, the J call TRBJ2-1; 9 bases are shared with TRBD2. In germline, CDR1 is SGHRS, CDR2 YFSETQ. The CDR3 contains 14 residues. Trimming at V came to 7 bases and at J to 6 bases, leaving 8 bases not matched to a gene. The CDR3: CASGWGLAPNEQFF. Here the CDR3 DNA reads TGCGCCAGCGGCTGGGGACTAGCCCCCAATGAGCAGTTCTTC.

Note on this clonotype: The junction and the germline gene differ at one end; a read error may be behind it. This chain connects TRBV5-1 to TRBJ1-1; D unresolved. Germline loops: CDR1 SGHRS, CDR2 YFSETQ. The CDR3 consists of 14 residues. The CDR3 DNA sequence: TGCGCCAGCAGCGTAGGACCGGAGAACACTGAAGTTTTCTTT. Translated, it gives CASSVGPENTEVFF.

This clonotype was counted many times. The CDR3 protein is CSVQDSYEQYF. The CDR3 DNA is TGCAGTGTCCAGGACTCCTACGAGCAGTACTTC. The chain links TRBV20-1 to TRBJ2-7; no reliable D call. The CDR3 runs to 11 residues. Germline lookup yields CDR1 DFQATT and CDR2 SNEGSKA (reference sequence). Between the trimmed V and J ends, which lost 7 bases and 0 bases, there was a span of 7 bases.

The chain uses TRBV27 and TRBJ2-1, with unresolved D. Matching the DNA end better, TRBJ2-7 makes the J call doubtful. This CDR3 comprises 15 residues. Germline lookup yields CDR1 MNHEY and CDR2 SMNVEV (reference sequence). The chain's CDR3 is CASSPRSSSYNEQYF. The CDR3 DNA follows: TGTGCCAGCAGCCCCAGGTCAAGCTCCTACAATGAGCAGTACTTC.

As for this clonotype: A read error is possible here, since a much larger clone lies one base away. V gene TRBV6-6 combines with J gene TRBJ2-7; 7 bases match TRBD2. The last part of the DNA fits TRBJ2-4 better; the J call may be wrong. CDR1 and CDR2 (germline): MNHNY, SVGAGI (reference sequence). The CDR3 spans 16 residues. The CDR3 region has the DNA TGTGCCAGCAGCGAACTAGGAGAGAGCGGGAAAAGCATTCAGTACTTC. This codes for CASSELGESGKSIQYF.

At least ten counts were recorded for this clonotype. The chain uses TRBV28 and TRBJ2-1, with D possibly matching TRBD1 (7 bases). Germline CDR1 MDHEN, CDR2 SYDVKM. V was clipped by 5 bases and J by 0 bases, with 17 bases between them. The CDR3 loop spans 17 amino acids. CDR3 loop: CASSSSQGGSSYNEQFF. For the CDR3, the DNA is TGTGCCAGCAGTAGCAGCCAGGGGGGAAGCTCCTACAATGAGCAGTTCTTC.